This T cell receptor beta chain emerged from a study of shared clonotypes between healthy human individuals. Turning to the study itself: For every donor, three CD4 naive, three CD4 memory, two CD8 naive and one CD8 memory plates were used. Study observations and caveats: How much donors shared clonotypes was expected to be affected by sequencing depth.

Comments on this clone: Its antigen is not identified. Other nucleotide sequences in the sample specify the same CDR3.

Only in-frame clones appear in the TCRdb table, and some are missing; sequencing was by immunoSEQ multiplex PCR. The sample shows 2 million to 2.5 million clones, just over 90% of them seen only once. This CDR3 region has 13 residues. In germline, CDR1 is SGDLS, CDR2 YYNGEE. Trimming shortened V by 0 bases and J by 5 bases, and 8 bases separated the two germline ends. All donors were Caucasian adults living in Nashville, Tennessee. The sample was naive CD4+ T cells from PBMCs. As to subset: CD45RA+ positively selected. This chain joins TRBV9 and TRBJ1-1; a weak D match, TRBD1 (6 bases). The receptor's source is a young man in good health. Some clones in this sample may be carry-over from other donors' samples. Here the CDR3 reads CASSVVRGTEAFF. CDR3 in DNA: TGTGCCAGCAGCGTAGTGAGGGGGACTGAAGCTTTCTTT.